The present T cell receptor (beta chain) was sequenced within a study of radiotherapy plus CTLA-4 blockade in lung cancer. About the research overall: Objective responses emerged in roughly 20% of patients, and around 30% attained disease control.

The table came from immunoSEQ multiplex PCR; TCRdb's copy has only in-frame clones and leaves some out. The table shows about 95,000 clones, with about four fifths occurring only once. The CDR3 spans 18 residues. Trimming left V 3 bases short and J 0 bases short, with 19 bases between. Germline CDR1 SGDLS, CDR2 YYNGEE. This material consisted of peripheral blood, taken from a patient treated with radiotherapy plus ipilimumab. The sequence was collected from a human donor with non-small cell lung cancer who had stable disease on radiotherapy plus ipilimumab. The chain is built from TRBV9 and TRBJ2-1, with TRBD2 as a possible D gene (6 bases). The CDR3 spells CASSDRTGTADSYNEQFF. In DNA form, the CDR3 reads TGTGCCAGCAGCGACCGGACCGGGACTGCTGACTCCTACAATGAGCAGTTCTTC.